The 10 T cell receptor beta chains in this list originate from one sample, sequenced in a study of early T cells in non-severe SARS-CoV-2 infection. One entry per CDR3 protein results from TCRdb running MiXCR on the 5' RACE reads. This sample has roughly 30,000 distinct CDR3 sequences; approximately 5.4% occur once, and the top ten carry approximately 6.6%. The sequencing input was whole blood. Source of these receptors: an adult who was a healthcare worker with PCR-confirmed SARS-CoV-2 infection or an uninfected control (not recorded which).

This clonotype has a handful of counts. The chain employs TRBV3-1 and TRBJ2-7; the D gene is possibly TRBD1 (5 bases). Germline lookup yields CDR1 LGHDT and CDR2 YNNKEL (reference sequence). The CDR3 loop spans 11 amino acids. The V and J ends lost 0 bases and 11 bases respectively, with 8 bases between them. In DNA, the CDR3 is TGTGCCAGCAGCCAAGACAGGGAAAAGTACTTC. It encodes CASSQDREKYF.

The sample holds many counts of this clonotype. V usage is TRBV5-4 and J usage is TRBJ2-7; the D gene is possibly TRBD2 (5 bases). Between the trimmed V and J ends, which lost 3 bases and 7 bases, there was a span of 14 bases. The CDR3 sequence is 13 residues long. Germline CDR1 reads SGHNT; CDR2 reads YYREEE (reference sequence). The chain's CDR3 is CASSSVMRAEQYF. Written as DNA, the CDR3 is TGTGCCAGCAGCTCCGTGATGAGGGCTGAGCAGTACTTC.

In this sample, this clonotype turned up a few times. CDR3 sequence: CASSIGQKGYEQYF. The CDR3 DNA follows: TGTGCCAGTAGTATTGGGCAGAAGGGCTACGAGCAGTACTTC. The J gene is TRBJ2-7, the V gene TRBV19; D is uncertain. V was shortened by 3 bases and J by 3 bases, with 12 bases between the two germline ends. CDR3 size: 14 residues. Germline loops: CDR1 LNHDA, CDR2 SQIVND (reference sequence).

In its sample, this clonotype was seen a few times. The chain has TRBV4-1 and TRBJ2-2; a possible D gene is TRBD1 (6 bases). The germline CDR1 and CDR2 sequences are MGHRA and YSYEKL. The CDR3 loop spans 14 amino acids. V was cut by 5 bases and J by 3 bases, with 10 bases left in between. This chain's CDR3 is CASSVYRDTGELFF. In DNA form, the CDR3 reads TGCGCCAGCAGCGTATACAGGGACACCGGGGAGCTGTTTTTT.

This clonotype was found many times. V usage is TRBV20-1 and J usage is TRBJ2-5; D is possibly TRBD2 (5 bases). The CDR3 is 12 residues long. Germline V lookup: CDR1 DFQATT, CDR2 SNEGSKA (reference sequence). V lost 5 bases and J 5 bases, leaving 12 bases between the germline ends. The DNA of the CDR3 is TGCAGTGCTGTTAGCGTGGGGGAGACCCAGTACTTC. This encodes CSAVSVGETQYF.

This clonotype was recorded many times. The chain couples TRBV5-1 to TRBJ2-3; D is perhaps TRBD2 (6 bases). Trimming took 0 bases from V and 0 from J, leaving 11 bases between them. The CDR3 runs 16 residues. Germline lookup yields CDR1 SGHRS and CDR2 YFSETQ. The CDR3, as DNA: TGCGCCAGCAGCTTGGGAGGGACTTTTAGCACAGATACGCAGTATTTT. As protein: CASSLGGTFSTDTQYF.

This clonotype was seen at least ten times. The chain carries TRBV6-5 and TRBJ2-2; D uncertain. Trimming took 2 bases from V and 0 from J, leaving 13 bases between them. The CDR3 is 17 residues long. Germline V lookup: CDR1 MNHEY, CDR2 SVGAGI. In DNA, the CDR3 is TGTGCCAGCAGTTACAATGGCGCCGGCGCGAACACCGGGGAGCTGTTTTTT. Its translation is CASSYNGAGANTGELFF.

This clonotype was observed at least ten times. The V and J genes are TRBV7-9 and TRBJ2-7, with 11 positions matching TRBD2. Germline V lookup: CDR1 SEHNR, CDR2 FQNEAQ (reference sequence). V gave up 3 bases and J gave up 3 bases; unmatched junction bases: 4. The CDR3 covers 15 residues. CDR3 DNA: TGTGCCAGCAGCTTGGGACTAGCGGACGACTACGAGCAGTACTTC. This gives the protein CASSLGLADDYEQYF.

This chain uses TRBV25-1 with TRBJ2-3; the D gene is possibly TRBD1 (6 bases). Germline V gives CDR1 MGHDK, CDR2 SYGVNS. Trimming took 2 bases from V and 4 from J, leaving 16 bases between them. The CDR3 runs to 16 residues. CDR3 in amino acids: CASSEGGWKGADTQYF. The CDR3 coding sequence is TGTGCCAGCAGTGAAGGGGGCTGGAAAGGCGCAGATACGCAGTATTTT.

This chain's CDR3 is CASSLAPGGKSTDTQYF. CDR3 DNA: TGTGCCAGCAGCTTAGCGCCTGGGGGAAAGAGCACAGATACGCAGTATTTT. This chain links TRBV7-6 with TRBJ2-3; D tentatively fits TRBD1 or TRBD2 (5 bases each). The CDR3 extends over 17 amino acids. Trimming stripped 0 bases from V and 0 bases from J, with 13 bases between. Germline lookup yields CDR1 SGHVS and CDR2 FNYEAQ.